The clone carrying this TCR beta chain occurred once. The data were obtained in a study of control samples from healthy donors and cancer patients. Only in-frame clones appear in the TCRdb table, and some are missing; sequencing was by immunoSEQ multiplex PCR. Of roughly 120,000 clones listed, 90% are singletons. This CDR3 contains 18 residues. Trimming pared 1 base from V and 3 bases from J, leaving 16 bases between. CDR1 and CDR2 from the germline V gene are SGHAT and FQNNGV. The chain joins TRBV11-2 to TRBJ1-6; D gene uncertain. The source material was blood. This clonotype was sampled from a human donor in good health. The donor label of this sample is uncertain. The CDR3, as DNA: TGTGCCAGCAGCTTAGGAATCTCGGCCGGGTACTATAATTCACCCCTCCACTTT. Translating it yields CASSLGISAGYYNSPLHF.